The source of this T cell receptor beta chain is a study of spatial heterogeneity in lung cancer. As for the study in general: The study consistently detected more beta-chain than alpha-chain sequences.

Sample time point: sample taken at primary tumor resection. Whole RNA from tumor, nontumor lung or frozen PBMC was sequenced unsorted. Samples were obtained from around 73 donors, all untreated early-stage non-small cell lung cancer patients. CDR3 length equals 13 residues. CDR1 and CDR2 from the germline V gene are MNHNY and SVGAGI (reference sequence). Trimming shortened V by 5 bases and J by 8 bases, and 15 bases separated the two germline ends. Findings and limits, study-wide: Ubiquitous expanded tumor TCRs showed up in blood more at resection than follow-up.

The presence of a unique molecular identifier marked each TCR cDNA molecule. TCRdb reprocessed the 5' RACE reads via MiXCR and lists one record per CDR3 protein. Of approximately 20,000 distinct CDR3 sequences in the sample, roughly 4.6% were seen once. Details on this clonotype: The antigen is undetermined.

The gene calls are TRBV6-6 and TRBJ1-2; D gene ambiguous. This receptor was identified in a male donor with early-stage non-small cell lung cancer. The sample here was PBMCs, taken at surgery. For the CDR3, the DNA is TGTGCCAGCAGTAAATGGCCTTCGGTCGGCTACACCTTC. Amino acid sequence: CASSKWPSVGYTF.